The table lists the clone carrying this T cell receptor beta chain with many counts. These data come from a study of T cells in Graves' hyperthyroidism and ophthalmopathy. The CDR3 has 13 residues. Per germline, CDR1 GTSNPN and CDR2 SVGIG (reference sequence). V lost 2 bases and J lost 10; bases outside the gene matches: 8. TCR beta CDR3 sequences were amplified from RNA transcripts. Carried out on the TCR CDR3, a first-round RT-PCR used the HTBI primer set. MiXCR was run by TCRdb on the multiplex PCR reads, yielding one entry per CDR3 protein. The sample has hundreds of thousands of distinct CDR3 sequences, less than 15% seen once.

The gene calls are TRBV30 and TRBJ2-1, with 7 bases that match TRBD2. This clonotype originated in a woman aged 18-29 years with Graves' hyperthyroidism. Sequenced material: blood. The CDR3, as DNA: TGTGCCTGGAGTTTTGGGACTACTGGAGAGCAGTTCTTC. Its protein product is CAWSFGTTGEQFF.